The sequence of this TCR beta chain was determined in a study of T cell repertoires in cytomegalovirus infection. TCRdb reanalysed the reads using MiXCR and keeps one entry per CDR3 protein. The sample yields approximately 200,000 distinct CDR3 sequences, roughly 22% seen once. In this sample, this clonotype turned up a few times. V dropped 8 bases and J dropped 4 bases, with 8 bases sitting between them. The CDR3 is made up of 12 amino acids. The germline V gene has CDR1 SGHVS and CDR2 FNYEAQ. Sequencing used CD8+ T cells from PBMCs. The TCR was taken from a human donor in good health (CMV status not recorded). Some clones in this sample may be carry-over from other donors' samples. The chain recombines TRBV7-6 with TRBJ2-2; unclear D gene. CDR3 residues: CASRPVTGELFF. DNA of the CDR3: TGTGCCAGCCGACCGGTCACCGGGGAGCTGTTTTTT.